A selection of T cell receptor beta chains follows, all from one sample in a study of T cells in Graves' hyperthyroidism and ophthalmopathy. One entry per CDR3 protein results from TCRdb running MiXCR on the multiplex PCR reads. The table has 550,000 to 850,000 distinct CDR3 sequences, 15% to 20% seen once; the top ten hold approximately 15%. Sequenced sample: blood. The origin of the receptors is a woman in her fifties or sixties with Graves' hyperthyroidism that later progressed to Graves' ophthalmopathy. CDR3s include the opening cysteine and the closing phenylalanine or tryptophan. The D gene is left open where the match is weak. Not every row has a clone size; where given, it reads once, few, many or a size class.

J gene: TRBJ2-7; V gene: TRBV18; clone size: few; D gene: .; CDR3 DNA: TGTGCCAGCTCCCCGGACTGGCTACCCTACGAGCAGTACTTC; CDR3 protein: CASSPDWLPYEQYF
J gene: TRBJ1-2; V gene: TRBV28; clone size: few; D gene: .; CDR3 DNA: TGTGCCAGTAGGCAATCTAACTATGGCTACACCTTC; CDR3 protein: CASRQSNYGYTF
J gene: TRBJ1-3; V gene: TRBV6-1; clone size: few; D gene: .; CDR3 DNA: TGTGCCAGCGGGGCTGCTGGAAACACCATATATTTT; CDR3 protein: CASGAAGNTIYF
J gene: TRBJ2-7; V gene: TRBV20-1; clone size: many; D gene: .; CDR3 DNA: TGCAGTGCTAGAGGACTGAGGGACGAGCAGTACTTC; CDR3 protein: CSARGLRDEQYF
J gene: TRBJ1-2; V gene: TRBV19; clone size: many; D gene: TRBD1; CDR3 DNA: TGTGCCAGTAGACGGGACAGGCGGGACTATGGCTACACCTTC; CDR3 protein: CASRRDRRDYGYTF
J gene: TRBJ2-7; V gene: TRBV13; clone size: many; D gene: TRBD2; CDR3 DNA: TGTGCCAGCAGCTTGGGCCGACTAGCGGGCCCCACCTACGAGCAGTACTTC; CDR3 protein: CASSLGRLAGPTYEQYF
J gene: TRBJ1-4; V gene: TRBV27; clone size: few; D gene: .; CDR3 DNA: TGTGCCAGCAGCTCCGACAGGCGGAATGAAAAACTGTTTTTT; CDR3 protein: CASSSDRRNEKLFF
J gene: TRBJ2-1; V gene: TRBV6-1; clone size: few; D gene: .; CDR3 DNA: TGTGCCAGCCGGGGGCTGGATGAGCAGTTCTTC; CDR3 protein: CASRGLDEQFF
J gene: TRBJ2-7; V gene: TRBV5-4; clone size: .; D gene: TRBD1; CDR3 DNA: TGTGCCAGCAGCTCCACCGGGACAGGACGCTACGAGCAGTACTTC; CDR3 protein: CASSSTGTGRYEQYF
J gene: TRBJ1-1; V gene: TRBV15; clone size: many; D gene: TRBD1; CDR3 DNA: TGTGCCACCAGCGGGACTCAGGGGGCGTTCGCTGAAGCTTTCTTT; CDR3 protein: CATSGTQGAFAEAFF
J gene: TRBJ1-1; V gene: TRBV4-1; clone size: .; D gene: .; CDR3 DNA: TGCGCCAGCAGTCGACTTTATTTCACTGGGGCTGAAGCTTTCTTT; CDR3 protein: CASSRLYFTGAEAFF
J gene: TRBJ1-1; V gene: TRBV5-5; clone size: many; D gene: .; CDR3 DNA: TGTGCCAGCAGCTTGACTACCGGGCAGGGAAGGATCACTGAAGCTTTCTTT; CDR3 protein: CASSLTTGQGRITEAFF
J gene: TRBJ2-7; V gene: TRBV7-9; clone size: few; D gene: .; CDR3 DNA: TGTGCCAGCAGCTTAGCGGGGGGGCCTATCTACGAGCAGTACTTC; CDR3 protein: CASSLAGGPIYEQYF
J gene: TRBJ2-5; V gene: TRBV5-1; clone size: few; D gene: .; CDR3 DNA: TGCGCCAGCAGCTCTGCCGCTAGGGGGGTACAGACCCAGTACTTC; CDR3 protein: CASSSAARGVQTQYF
J gene: TRBJ1-2; V gene: TRBV12-3/TRBV12-4; clone size: many; D gene: .; CDR3 DNA: TGTGCCAGCAGTTTACGGCAGGGGACTAACTATGGCTACACCTTC; CDR3 protein: CASSLRQGTNYGYTF
J gene: TRBJ1-4; V gene: TRBV5-1; clone size: many; D gene: TRBD1; CDR3 DNA: TGCGCCAGCCGGACAGGGAACGAAAAACTGTTTTTT; CDR3 protein: CASRTGNEKLFF
J gene: TRBJ1-1; V gene: TRBV6-1; clone size: many; D gene: .; CDR3 DNA: TGTGCCAGCAGCTCCAACAGGGCTAAGGGCACTGAAGCTTTCTTT; CDR3 protein: CASSSNRAKGTEAFF
J gene: TRBJ2-5; V gene: TRBV25-1; clone size: .; D gene: TRBD1; CDR3 DNA: TGTGCCAGCAGTGGCCACCGGGACAGGGGGCGCGGGGAGACCCAGTACTTC; CDR3 protein: CASSGHRDRGRGETQYF
J gene: TRBJ2-3; V gene: TRBV5-1; clone size: many; D gene: TRBD2; CDR3 DNA: TGCGCCAGCAGCTTGACTAGCGGGGGGGTAGATACGCAGTATTTT; CDR3 protein: CASSLTSGGVDTQYF
J gene: TRBJ2-4; V gene: TRBV13; clone size: many; D gene: .; CDR3 DNA: TGTGCCAGCAGCTTAGGTGAAGGAGTAGCCAAAAACATTCAGTACTTC; CDR3 protein: CASSLGEGVAKNIQYF
J gene: TRBJ2-7; V gene: TRBV3-1; clone size: many; D gene: .; CDR3 DNA: TGTGCCAGCAGCCAAGGAAATGGGGTCTCCTACGAGCAGTACTTC; CDR3 protein: CASSQGNGVSYEQYF
J gene: TRBJ1-6; V gene: TRBV6-1; clone size: many; D gene: TRBD1; CDR3 DNA: TGTGCCAGCAGTTCCGTTCGGGGACAGGTCTCCTATAATTCACCCCTCCACTTT; CDR3 protein: CASSSVRGQVSYNSPLHF
J gene: TRBJ1-2; V gene: TRBV3-1; clone size: many; D gene: TRBD1; CDR3 DNA: TGTGCCAGCAGTACACAGGGGGATCGCTATGGCTACACCTTC; CDR3 protein: CASSTQGDRYGYTF
J gene: TRBJ1-3; V gene: TRBV20-1; clone size: many; D gene: .; CDR3 DNA: TGCAGTGCTATTGACAGCTCTGGAAACACCATATATTTT; CDR3 protein: CSAIDSSGNTIYF
J gene: TRBJ1-6; V gene: TRBV12-3/TRBV12-4; clone size: many; D gene: TRBD1; CDR3 DNA: TGTGCCAGCAGTCCCGGGACAGGGTTAATAAATTCACCCCTCCACTTT; CDR3 protein: CASSPGTGLINSPLHF
J gene: TRBJ2-2; V gene: TRBV2; clone size: once; D gene: .; CDR3 DNA: TGTGCCAGCAGCTTAATCCAGAACACCGGGGAGCTGTTTTTT; CDR3 protein: CASSLIQNTGELFF
J gene: TRBJ2-1; V gene: TRBV15; clone size: few; D gene: TRBD2; CDR3 DNA: TGTGCCACCAGCAGGACCAAGAATCCTAGCGGGGGATACAATGAGCAGTTCTTC; CDR3 protein: CATSRTKNPSGGYNEQFF
J gene: TRBJ2-5; V gene: TRBV7-3; clone size: .; D gene: TRBD2; CDR3 DNA: TGTGCCAGCAGCTTAACTAGCGGGGTGGGGGAGACCCAGTACTTC; CDR3 protein: CASSLTSGVGETQYF
J gene: TRBJ1-2; V gene: TRBV6-1; clone size: many; D gene: .; CDR3 DNA: TGTGCCAGCAGTACTGGACAGCAAGGCTACACCTTC; CDR3 protein: CASSTGQQGYTF
J gene: TRBJ2-3; V gene: TRBV6-1; clone size: few; D gene: .; CDR3 DNA: TGTGCCAGCGAGGGACACCTGAGCACAGATACGCAGTATTTT; CDR3 protein: CASEGHLSTDTQYF
J gene: TRBJ2-5; V gene: TRBV7-3; clone size: many; D gene: .; CDR3 DNA: TGTGCCAGCAGCCCTGTAGGGGACGAGACCCAGTACTTC; CDR3 protein: CASSPVGDETQYF
J gene: TRBJ1-3; V gene: TRBV11-2; clone size: many; D gene: .; CDR3 DNA: TGTGCCAGCAATGAGCCCTCTGGAAACACCATATATTTT; CDR3 protein: CASNEPSGNTIYF
J gene: TRBJ1-2; V gene: TRBV6-1; clone size: .; D gene: .; CDR3 DNA: TGTGCCAGCAGTGATCCTCCAAACTATGGCTACACCTTC; CDR3 protein: CASSDPPNYGYTF
J gene: TRBJ2-7; V gene: TRBV7-6; clone size: few; D gene: .; CDR3 DNA: TGTGCCAGCAGCTTAGATCTCCAAACAGGTCCCTACGAGCAGTACTTC; CDR3 protein: CASSLDLQTGPYEQYF
J gene: TRBJ1-4; V gene: TRBV5-1; clone size: .; D gene: .; CDR3 DNA: TGCGCCAGCAGCTATGGTCGAGGTTCTAATGAAAAACTGTTTTTT; CDR3 protein: CASSYGRGSNEKLFF
J gene: TRBJ2-7; V gene: TRBV24-1; clone size: .; D gene: .; CDR3 DNA: TGTGCCACCAGTGGAGGCAGCTACGAGCAGTACTTC; CDR3 protein: CATSGGSYEQYF
J gene: TRBJ1-5; V gene: TRBV3-1; clone size: .; D gene: .; CDR3 DNA: TGTGCCAGCAGCCAAGTCCGGGGGGCAGGACAGCCCCAGCATTTT; CDR3 protein: CASSQVRGAGQPQHF
J gene: TRBJ1-6; V gene: TRBV3-1; clone size: .; D gene: .; CDR3 DNA: TGTGCCAGCAGCCAAGGAGAAGGAATTTCACCCCTCCACTTT; CDR3 protein: CASSQGEGISPLHF
J gene: TRBJ1-1; V gene: TRBV12-3/TRBV12-4; clone size: once; D gene: .; CDR3 DNA: TGTGCCAGCAGTTTCGGGTCTTATGAAGCTTTCTTT; CDR3 protein: CASSFGSYEAFF
J gene: TRBJ2-2; V gene: TRBV7-3; clone size: .; D gene: TRBD2; CDR3 DNA: TGTGCCAGCAGCCCCCGGACTAGTCAGACCGGGGAGCTGTTTTTT; CDR3 protein: CASSPRTSQTGELFF
J gene: TRBJ2-7; V gene: TRBV10-3; clone size: many; D gene: TRBD1; CDR3 DNA: TGTGCCATCAGTGAGGTTCGGGACAGTTCCTACGAGCAGTACTTC; CDR3 protein: CAISEVRDSSYEQYF
J gene: TRBJ1-1; V gene: TRBV13; clone size: .; D gene: .; CDR3 DNA: TGTGCCAGCAGTTACCAGGGGCGACACAACACTGAAGCTTTCTTT; CDR3 protein: CASSYQGRHNTEAFF
J gene: TRBJ1-2; V gene: TRBV6-1; clone size: few; D gene: .; CDR3 DNA: TGTGCCAGCAGAGGGGGGACGGATACTAACTATGGCTACACCTTC; CDR3 protein: CASRGGTDTNYGYTF
J gene: TRBJ1-1; V gene: TRBV6-1; clone size: few; D gene: .; CDR3 DNA: TGTGCCAGCAGTTCAGGCCCTGAAGCTTTCTTT; CDR3 protein: CASSSGPEAFF
J gene: TRBJ2-5; V gene: TRBV18; clone size: many; D gene: TRBD1; CDR3 DNA: TGTGCCAGCAGTCCGGGACAGGGCTGGGAGACCCAGTACTTC; CDR3 protein: CASSPGQGWETQYF
J gene: TRBJ2-1; V gene: TRBV12-3/TRBV12-4; clone size: many; D gene: TRBD2; CDR3 DNA: TGTGCCAGCATTACTGGACTAGCTAGCGATGAGCAGTTCTTC; CDR3 protein: CASITGLASDEQFF
J gene: TRBJ2-3; V gene: TRBV2; clone size: many; D gene: .; CDR3 DNA: TGTGCCAGCCAAGGCGGGGTTAGCACAGATACGCAGTATTTT; CDR3 protein: CASQGGVSTDTQYF
J gene: TRBJ2-6; V gene: TRBV7-9; clone size: .; D gene: TRBD2; CDR3 DNA: TGTGCCAGCAGATCTACTAGCGGGGGGGCCGCTGGGGCCAACGTCCTGACTTTC; CDR3 protein: CASRSTSGGAAGANVLTF
J gene: TRBJ2-5; V gene: TRBV29-1; clone size: .; D gene: .; CDR3 DNA: TGCAGCGCCCAAGGAGACAGGTCCCTCCAAGAGACCCAGTACTTC; CDR3 protein: CSAQGDRSLQETQYF